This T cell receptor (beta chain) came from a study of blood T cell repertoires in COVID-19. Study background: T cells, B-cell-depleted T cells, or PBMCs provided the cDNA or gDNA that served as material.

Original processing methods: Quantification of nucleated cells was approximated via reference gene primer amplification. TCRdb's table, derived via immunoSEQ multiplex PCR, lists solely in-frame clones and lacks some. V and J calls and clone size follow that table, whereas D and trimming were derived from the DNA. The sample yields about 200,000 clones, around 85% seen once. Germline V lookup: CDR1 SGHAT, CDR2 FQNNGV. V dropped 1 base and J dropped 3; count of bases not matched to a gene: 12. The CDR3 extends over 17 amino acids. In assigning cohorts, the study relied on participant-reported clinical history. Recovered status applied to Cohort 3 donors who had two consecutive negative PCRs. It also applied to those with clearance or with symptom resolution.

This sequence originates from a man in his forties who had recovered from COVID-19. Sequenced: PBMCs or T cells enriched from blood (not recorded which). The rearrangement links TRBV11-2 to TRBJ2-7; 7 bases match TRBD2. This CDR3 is CASSLGFMAGVVYEQYF. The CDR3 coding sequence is TGTGCCAGCAGCTTAGGGTTTATGGCGGGAGTAGTCTACGAGCAGTACTTC.